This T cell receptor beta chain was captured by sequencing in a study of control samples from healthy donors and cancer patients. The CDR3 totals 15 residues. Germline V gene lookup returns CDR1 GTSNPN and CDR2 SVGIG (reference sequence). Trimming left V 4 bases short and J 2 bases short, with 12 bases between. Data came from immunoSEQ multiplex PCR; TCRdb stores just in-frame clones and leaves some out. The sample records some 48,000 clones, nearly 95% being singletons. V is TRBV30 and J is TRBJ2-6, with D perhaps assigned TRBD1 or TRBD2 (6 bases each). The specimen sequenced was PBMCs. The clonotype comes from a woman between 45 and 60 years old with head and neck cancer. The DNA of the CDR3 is TGTGCCTGGAAAAAGGGGGGCGCTGGGGCCAACGTCCTGACTTTC. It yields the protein CAWKKGGAGANVLTF. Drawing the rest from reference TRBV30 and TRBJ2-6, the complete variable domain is SQTIHQWPATLVQPVGSPLSLECTVEGTSNPNLYWYRQAAGRGLQLLFYSVGIGQISSEVPQNLSASRPQDRQFILSSKKLLLSDSGFYLCAWKKGGAGANVLTFGAGSRLTVL.